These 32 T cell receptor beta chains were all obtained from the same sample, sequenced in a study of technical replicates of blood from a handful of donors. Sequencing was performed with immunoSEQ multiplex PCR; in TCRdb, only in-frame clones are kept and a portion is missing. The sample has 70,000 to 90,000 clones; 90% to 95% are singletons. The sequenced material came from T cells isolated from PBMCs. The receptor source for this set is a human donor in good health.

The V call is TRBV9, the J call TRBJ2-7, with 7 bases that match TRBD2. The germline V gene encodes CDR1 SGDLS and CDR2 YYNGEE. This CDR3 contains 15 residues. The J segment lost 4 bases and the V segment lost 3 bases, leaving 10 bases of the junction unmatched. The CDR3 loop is CASSAAGTSAYEQYF. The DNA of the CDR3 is TGTGCCAGCAGCGCAGCGGGGACTTCCGCTTACGAGCAGTACTTC.

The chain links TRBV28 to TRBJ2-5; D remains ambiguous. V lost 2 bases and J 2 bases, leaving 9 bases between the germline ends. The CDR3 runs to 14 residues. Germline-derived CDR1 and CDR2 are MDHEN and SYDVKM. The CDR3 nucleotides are TGTGCCAGCAGTTTAAACGTGGCACAAGAGACCCAGTACTTC. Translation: CASSLNVAQETQYF.

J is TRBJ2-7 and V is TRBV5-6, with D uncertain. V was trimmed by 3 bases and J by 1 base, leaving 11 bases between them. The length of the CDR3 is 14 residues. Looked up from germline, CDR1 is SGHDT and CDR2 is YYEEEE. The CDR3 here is CASSWPGGSYEQYF. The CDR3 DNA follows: TGTGCCAGCAGCTGGCCCGGCGGATCCTACGAGCAGTACTTC.

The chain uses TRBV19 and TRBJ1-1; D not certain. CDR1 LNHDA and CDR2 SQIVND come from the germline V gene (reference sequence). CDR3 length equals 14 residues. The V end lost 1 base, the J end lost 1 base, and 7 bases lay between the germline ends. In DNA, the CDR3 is TGTGCCAGTAGTATAGCGGCAGGGAACACTGAAGCTTTCTTT. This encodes CASSIAAGNTEAFF. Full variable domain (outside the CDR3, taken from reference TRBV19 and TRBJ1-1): DGGITQSPKYLFRKEGQNVTLSCEQNLNHDAMYWYRQDPGQGLRLIYYSQIVNDFQKGDIAEGYSVSREKKESFPLTVTSAQKNPTAFYLCASSIAAGNTEAFFGQGTRLTVV.

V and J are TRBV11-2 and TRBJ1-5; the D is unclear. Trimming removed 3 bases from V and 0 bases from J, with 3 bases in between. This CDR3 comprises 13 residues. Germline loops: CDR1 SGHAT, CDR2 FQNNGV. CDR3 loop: CASSFHSNQPQHF. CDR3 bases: TGTGCCAGCAGCTTCCATAGCAATCAGCCCCAGCATTTT.

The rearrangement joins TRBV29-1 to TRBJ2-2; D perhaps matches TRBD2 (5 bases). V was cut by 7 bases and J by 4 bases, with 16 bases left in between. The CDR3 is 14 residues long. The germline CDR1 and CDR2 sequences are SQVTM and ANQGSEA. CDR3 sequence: CSGGEVAGTGELFF. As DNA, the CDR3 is TGCAGCGGCGGCGAAGTGGCGGGCACCGGGGAGCTGTTTTTT.

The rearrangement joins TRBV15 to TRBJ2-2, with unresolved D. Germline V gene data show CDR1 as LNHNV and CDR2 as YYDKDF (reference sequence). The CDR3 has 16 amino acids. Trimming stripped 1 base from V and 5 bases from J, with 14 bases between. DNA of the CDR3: TGTGCCACCAGCAGAGGAAGATCTGCGGCGACCGGGGAGCTGTTTTTT. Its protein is CATSRGRSAATGELFF.

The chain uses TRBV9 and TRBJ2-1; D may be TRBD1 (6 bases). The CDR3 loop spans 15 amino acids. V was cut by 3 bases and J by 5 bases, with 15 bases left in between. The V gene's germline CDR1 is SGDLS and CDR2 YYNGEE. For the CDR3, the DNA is TGTGCCAGCAGCGCCCGAGTGACAGGTCACAATGAGCAGTTCTTC. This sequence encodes CASSARVTGHNEQFF.

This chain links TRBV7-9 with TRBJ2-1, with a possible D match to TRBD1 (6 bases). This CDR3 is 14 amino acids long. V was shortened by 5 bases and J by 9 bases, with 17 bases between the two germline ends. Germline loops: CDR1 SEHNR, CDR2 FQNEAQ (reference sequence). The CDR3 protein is CASSPTNRAPEQFF. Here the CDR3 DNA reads TGTGCCAGCAGCCCTACCAACAGGGCACCTGAGCAGTTCTTC.

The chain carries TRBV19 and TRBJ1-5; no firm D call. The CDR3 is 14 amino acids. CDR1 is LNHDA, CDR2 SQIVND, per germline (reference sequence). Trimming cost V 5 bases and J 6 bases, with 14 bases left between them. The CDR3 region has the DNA TGTGCCAGTAGTTTCCGGGGAGCGGGTCAGCCCCAGCATTTT. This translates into CASSFRGAGQPQHF.

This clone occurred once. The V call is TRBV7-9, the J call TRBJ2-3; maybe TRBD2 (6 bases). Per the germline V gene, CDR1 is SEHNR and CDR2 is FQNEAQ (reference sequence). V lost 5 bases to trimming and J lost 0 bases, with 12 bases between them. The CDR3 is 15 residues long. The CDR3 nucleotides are TGTGCCAGCAGCGGAGGGACCACTAGCACAGATACGCAGTATTTT. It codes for CASSGGTTSTDTQYF.

For the CDR3, the DNA is TGTGCCAGCAGCCATCCGGGACAGTCGGGTATATTGAATAGCAATCAGCCCCAGCATTTT. Its translation is CASSHPGQSGILNSNQPQHF. J is TRBJ1-5 and V is TRBV12-1; the DNA was not compared with TRBD1, the D call given in the table. TRBV12-1 has pseudogene status. The CDR3 sequence is 20 residues long.

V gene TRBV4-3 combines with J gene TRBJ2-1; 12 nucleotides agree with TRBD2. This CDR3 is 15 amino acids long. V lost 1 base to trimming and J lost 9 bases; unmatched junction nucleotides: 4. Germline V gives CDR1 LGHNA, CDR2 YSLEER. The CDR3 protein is CASSQGLAGGFEQFF. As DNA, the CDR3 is TGCGCCAGCAGCCAAGGGCTAGCGGGAGGGTTTGAGCAGTTCTTC.

Written as DNA, the CDR3 is TGTGCCAGCAGTCCACTAGCGGAGTACAATGAGCAGTTCTTC. It translates to CASSPLAEYNEQFF. The chain combines TRBV6-4 with TRBJ2-1; 8 nucleotides match TRBD2. J was trimmed by 4 bases and V by 5 bases; bases with no gene match: 4. The germline CDR1 and CDR2 sequences are MRHNA and SNTAGT. This CDR3 region has 14 residues.

The CDR3, as DNA: TGTGCCAGTAGTATATCTGATAGACGATGGACTAGCGGATCCTACGAGCAGTACTTC. Protein product: CASSISDRRWTSGSYEQYF. The genes are TRBV19 and TRBJ2-7; 10 bases line up with TRBD2. The ends lost 2 bases at V and 1 base at J; junction bases unmatched: 14. Germline assignment: CDR1 LNHDA and CDR2 SQIVND (reference sequence). The CDR3 covers 19 residues.

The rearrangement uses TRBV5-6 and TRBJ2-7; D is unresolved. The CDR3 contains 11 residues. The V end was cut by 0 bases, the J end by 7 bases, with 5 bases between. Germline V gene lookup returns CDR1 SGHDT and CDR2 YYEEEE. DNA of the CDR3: TGTGCCAGCAGCTTGGTAGCAGAGCAGTACTTC. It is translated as CASSLVAEQYF.

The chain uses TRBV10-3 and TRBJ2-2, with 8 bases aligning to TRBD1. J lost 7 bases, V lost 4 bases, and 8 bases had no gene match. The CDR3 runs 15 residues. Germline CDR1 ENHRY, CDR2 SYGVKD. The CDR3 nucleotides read TGTGCCATCAGTGGCGGGACAGGTCAACTCGGGGAGCTGTTTTTT. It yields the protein CAISGGTGQLGELFF.

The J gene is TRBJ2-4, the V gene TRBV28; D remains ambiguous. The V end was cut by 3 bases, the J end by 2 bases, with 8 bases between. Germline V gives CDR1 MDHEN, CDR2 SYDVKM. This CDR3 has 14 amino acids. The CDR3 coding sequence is TGTGCCAGCAGTTTTACATACCCCAAAAACATTCAGTACTTC. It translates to CASSFTYPKNIQYF. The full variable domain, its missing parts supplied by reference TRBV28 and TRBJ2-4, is DVKVTQSSRYLVKRTGEKVFLECVQDMDHENMFWYRQDPGLGLRLIYFSYDVKMKEKGDIPEGYSVSREKKERFSLILESASTNQTSMYLCASSFTYPKNIQYFGAGTRLSVL.

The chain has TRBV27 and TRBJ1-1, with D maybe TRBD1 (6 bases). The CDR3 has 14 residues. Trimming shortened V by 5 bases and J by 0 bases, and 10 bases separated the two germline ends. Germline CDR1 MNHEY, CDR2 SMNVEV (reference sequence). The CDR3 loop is CASSPGQLNTEAFF. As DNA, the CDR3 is TGTGCCAGCAGTCCCGGACAGTTGAACACTGAAGCTTTCTTT.

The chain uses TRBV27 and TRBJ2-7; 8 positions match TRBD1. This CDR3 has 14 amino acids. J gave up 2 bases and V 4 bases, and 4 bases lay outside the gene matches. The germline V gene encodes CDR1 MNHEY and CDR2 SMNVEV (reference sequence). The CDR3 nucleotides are TGTGCCAGCAGTTCCGGACAGGGAACCTACGAGCAGTACTTC. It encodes CASSSGQGTYEQYF.

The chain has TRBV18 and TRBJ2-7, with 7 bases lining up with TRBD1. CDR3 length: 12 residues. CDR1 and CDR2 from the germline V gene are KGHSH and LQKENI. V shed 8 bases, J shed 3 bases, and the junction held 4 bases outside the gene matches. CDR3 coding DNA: TGTGCCAGCAGCCGGGACAGCTACGAGCAGTACTTC. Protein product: CASSRDSYEQYF.

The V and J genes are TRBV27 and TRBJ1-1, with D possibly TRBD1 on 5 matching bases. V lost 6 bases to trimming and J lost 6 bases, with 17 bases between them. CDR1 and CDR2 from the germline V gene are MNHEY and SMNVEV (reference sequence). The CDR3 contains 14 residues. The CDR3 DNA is TGTGCCAGCAGACAAACTCAGGGCACCCCTGAAGCTTTCTTT. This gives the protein CASRQTQGTPEAFF.

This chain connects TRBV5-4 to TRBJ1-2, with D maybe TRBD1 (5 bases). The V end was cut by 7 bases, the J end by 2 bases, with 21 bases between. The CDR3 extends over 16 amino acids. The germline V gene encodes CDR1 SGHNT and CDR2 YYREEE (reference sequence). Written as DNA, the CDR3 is TGTGCCAGCGGTATTATTCGGGGACTTTTAAACTATGGCTACACCTTC. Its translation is CASGIIRGLLNYGYTF.

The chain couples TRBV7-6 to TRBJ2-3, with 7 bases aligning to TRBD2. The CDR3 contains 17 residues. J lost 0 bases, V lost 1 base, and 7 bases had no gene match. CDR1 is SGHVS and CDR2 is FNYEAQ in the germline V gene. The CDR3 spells CASSLELLASSTDTQYF. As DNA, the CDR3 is TGTGCCAGCAGCTTAGAGTTACTAGCGTCTAGCACAGATACGCAGTATTTT. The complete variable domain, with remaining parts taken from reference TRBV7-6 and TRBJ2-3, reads GAGVSQSPRYKVTKRGQDVALRCDPISGHVSLYWYRQALGQGPEFLTYFNYEAQQDKSGLPNDRFSAERPEGSISTLTIQRTEQRDSAMYRCASSLELLASSTDTQYFGPGTRLTVL.

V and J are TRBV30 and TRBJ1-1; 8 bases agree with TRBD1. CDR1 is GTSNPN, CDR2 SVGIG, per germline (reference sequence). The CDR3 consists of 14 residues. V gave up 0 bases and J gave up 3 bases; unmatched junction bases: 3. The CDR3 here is CAWSVRTGYTEAFF. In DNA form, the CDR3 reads TGTGCCTGGAGTGTACGGACAGGGTACACTGAAGCTTTCTTT.

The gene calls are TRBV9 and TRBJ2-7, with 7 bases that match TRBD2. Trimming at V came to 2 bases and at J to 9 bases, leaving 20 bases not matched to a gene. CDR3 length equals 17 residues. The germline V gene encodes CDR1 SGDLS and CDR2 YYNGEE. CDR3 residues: CASSVSRGVYVDSRQYF. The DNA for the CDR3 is TGTGCCAGCAGCGTCTCTCGGGGGGTGTATGTCGATAGCAGGCAGTACTTC.

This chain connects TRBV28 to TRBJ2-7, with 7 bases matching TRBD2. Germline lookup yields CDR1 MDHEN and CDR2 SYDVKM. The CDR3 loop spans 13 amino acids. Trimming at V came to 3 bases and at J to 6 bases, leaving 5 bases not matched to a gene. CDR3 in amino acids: CASSFAGVGEQYF. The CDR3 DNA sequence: TGTGCCAGCAGTTTCGCGGGAGTGGGCGAGCAGTACTTC.

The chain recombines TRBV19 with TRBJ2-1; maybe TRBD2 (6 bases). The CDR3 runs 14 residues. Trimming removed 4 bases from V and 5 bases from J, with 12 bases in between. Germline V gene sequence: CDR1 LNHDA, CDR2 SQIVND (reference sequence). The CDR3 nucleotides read TGTGCCAGTAGTAGCGGGGCAAAAAACAATGAGCAGTTCTTC. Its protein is CASSSGAKNNEQFF.

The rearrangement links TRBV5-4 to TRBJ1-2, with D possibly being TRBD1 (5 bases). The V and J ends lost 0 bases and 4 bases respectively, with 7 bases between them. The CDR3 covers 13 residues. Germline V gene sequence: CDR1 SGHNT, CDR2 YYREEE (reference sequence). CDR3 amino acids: CASSLGGGYGYTF. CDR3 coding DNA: TGTGCCAGCAGCTTGGGGGGCGGCTATGGCTACACCTTC.

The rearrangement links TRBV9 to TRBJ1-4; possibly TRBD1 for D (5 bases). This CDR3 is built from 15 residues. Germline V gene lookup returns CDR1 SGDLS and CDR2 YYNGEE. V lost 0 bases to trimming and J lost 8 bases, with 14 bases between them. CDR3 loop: CASSVGGQNGEKLFF. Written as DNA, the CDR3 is TGTGCCAGCAGCGTAGGAGGACAAAATGGGGAAAAACTGTTTTTT.

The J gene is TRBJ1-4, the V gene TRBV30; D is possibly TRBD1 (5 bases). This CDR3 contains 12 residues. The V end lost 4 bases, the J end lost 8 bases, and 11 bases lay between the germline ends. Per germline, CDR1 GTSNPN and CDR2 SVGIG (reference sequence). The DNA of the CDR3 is TGTGCCTGGACCCGGGGGGACGAAAAACTGTTTTTT. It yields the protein CAWTRGDEKLFF.

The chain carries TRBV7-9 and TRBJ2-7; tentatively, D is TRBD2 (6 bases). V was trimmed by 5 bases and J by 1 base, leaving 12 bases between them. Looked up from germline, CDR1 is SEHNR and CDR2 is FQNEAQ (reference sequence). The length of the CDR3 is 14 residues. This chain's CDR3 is CASSPPGVSYEQYF. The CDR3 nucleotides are TGTGCCAGCAGCCCCCCGGGGGTTTCCTACGAGCAGTACTTC. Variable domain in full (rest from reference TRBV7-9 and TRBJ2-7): DTGVSQNPRHKITKRGQNVTFRCDPISEHNRLYWYRQTLGQGPEFLTYFQNEAQLEKSRLLSDRFSAERPKGSFSTLEIQRTEQGDSAMYLCASSPPGVSYEQYFGPGTRLTVT.